Listed here is a single T cell receptor (beta chain). Its antigen is as yet unknown. V lost 7 bases, J lost 1 base, and 3 bases stayed unmatched. This CDR3 is built from 13 residues. CDR1 is MNHEY and CDR2 is SVGAGI in the germline V gene. Nominal health characterized the donors when sampled, though unrecorded immune exposures were likely. The data originate from a study of cytomegalovirus exposure and HLA in healthy donors. Study-wide results and limits: The productive fraction for most TCR beta V segments was about 90% or about 30% in an earlier analysis. Specific recognition of CMV antigens was confirmed in vitro for a few chains (all CMV-associated).

The PCR contained 60 Vbeta and 13 Jbeta primers. TCRdb's table, derived via immunoSEQ multiplex PCR, lists solely in-frame clones and lacks some. The sample carries approximately 150,000 clones, about 85% recorded once. The sample consisted of PBMCs. This clonotype originated in a man aged 30 to 45 in good health and CMV-seropositive. The J gene is TRBJ2-5, the V gene TRBV6-5, with 7 nucleotides matching TRBD1. The CDR3 sequence is CASIDRVQETQYF. CDR3 sequence (DNA): TGTGCCAGCATAGACAGGGTCCAAGAGACCCAGTACTTC.